This TCR beta chain is drawn from a study of blood T cell repertoires in COVID-19. The wider study: From T cells, B-cell-depleted T cells, or PBMCs came the material, which was cDNA or gDNA.

This table comes from immunoSEQ multiplex PCR, and its TCRdb copy is limited to in-frame clones, with some not included. The data show tens of thousands of clones, with around 90% seen just once and roughly 2.3% held by the top ten. Between the trimmed V and J ends, which lost 0 bases and 0 bases, there was a span of 21 bases. The CDR3 is 20 residues long. Germline values: CDR1 MGHRA, CDR2 YSYEKL. The receptor's source is a human donor with active COVID-19. The donor label of this sample is uncertain. The J gene is TRBJ1-3, the V gene TRBV4-1; possible D gene TRBD1, 5 bases. The material sequenced was peripheral blood. In DNA form, the CDR3 reads TGCGCCAGCAGCCAAGATCGGGGGTTATGGGGAGCCCGCTCTGGAAACACCATATATTTT. Translated, it gives CASSQDRGLWGARSGNTIYF.